This T cell receptor beta chain appears in the sequencing data of a study of CD8 T cells in Susac syndrome. Reverse transcription used roughly 0.45 to 1 ug RNA and random hexamers. One entry per CDR3 protein results from TCRdb running MiXCR on the immunoSEQ multiplex PCR reads. In the table there are more than 150,000 distinct CDR3 sequences, about 91% of which are singletons. The study sequenced TCR beta in blood CD8+ and CD4+ T cells. Healthy donors were controls matched for age and sex. Trimming left V 8 bases short and J 4 bases short, with 7 bases between. The CDR3 is 11 amino acids. Germline CDR1 and CDR2: MNHEY and SMNVEV (reference sequence).

The clonotype was recovered from a human donor in good health. The sequenced material came from CD4+ T cells from PBMCs. This chain joins TRBV27 and TRBJ2-3; unclear D gene. CDR3 region: CASRKADTQYF. The CDR3 nucleotides are TGTGCCAGCCGAAAAGCAGATACGCAGTATTTT.